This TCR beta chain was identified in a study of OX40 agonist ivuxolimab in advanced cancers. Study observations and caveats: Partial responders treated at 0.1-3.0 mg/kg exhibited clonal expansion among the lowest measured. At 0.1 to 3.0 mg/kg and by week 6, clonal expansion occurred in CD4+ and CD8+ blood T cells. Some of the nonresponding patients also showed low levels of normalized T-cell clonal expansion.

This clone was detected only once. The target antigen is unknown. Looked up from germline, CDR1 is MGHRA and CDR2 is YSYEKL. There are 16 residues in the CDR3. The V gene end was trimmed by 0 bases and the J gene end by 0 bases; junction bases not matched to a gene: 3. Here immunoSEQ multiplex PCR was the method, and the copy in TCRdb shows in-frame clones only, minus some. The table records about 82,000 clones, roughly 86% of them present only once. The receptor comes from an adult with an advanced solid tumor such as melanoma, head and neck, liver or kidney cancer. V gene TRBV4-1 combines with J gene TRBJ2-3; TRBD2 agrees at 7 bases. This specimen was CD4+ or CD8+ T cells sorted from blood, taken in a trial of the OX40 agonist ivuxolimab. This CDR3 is CASSQDLAASTDTQYF. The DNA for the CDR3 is TGCGCCAGCAGCCAAGACCTAGCGGCTAGCACAGATACGCAGTATTTT.